The table lists the clone carrying this T cell receptor (beta chain) with a few counts. Compared with germline, one end of the junction differs, possibly owing to a read error. CDR3 size: 15 residues. Germline CDR1 is SSHAT and CDR2 is FNYEAQ (reference sequence). Library preparation (for TCRbeta) was performed with unique molecular identifiers. TCRdb used MiXCR to reprocess the PCR reads, holding one entry per CDR3 protein. In the table there are approximately 200,000 distinct CDR3 sequences, about 15% of which are singletons. The data stem from a study of T-cell reconstitution after alpha-beta-depleted transplantation in children.

This receptor was identified in a human donor who donated a stem cell graft to a child with acute lymphoblastic leukemia. The sequencing used PBMCs from the stem cell graft donor, collected from the stem cell graft. This chain connects TRBV7-7 to TRBJ2-3; D remains ambiguous. In DNA form, the CDR3 reads TGTGCTAGCAGCTTACATCCCGGCAGCACAGATACGCAGTATTTT. Its protein product is CASSLHPGSTDTQYF.